The 2 T cell receptor beta chains below come from one sample, sequenced in a study of blood T cell repertoires in COVID-19. Clones were sequenced by immunoSEQ multiplex PCR, and TCRdb holds only the in-frame ones, with some missing. The sample gives hundreds of thousands of clones, over 75% of which show up once; around 0.67% is in the top ten. The specimen was peripheral blood. These TCRs come from a human donor in a cohort sampled during active COVID-19.

The chain carries TRBV7-8 and TRBJ1-5; D is uncertain. The V end lost 1 base, the J end lost 4 bases, and 8 bases lay between the germline ends. CDR3 length: 14 amino acids. CDR1 and CDR2 (germline): SGHVS, FQNEAQ. The CDR3 nucleotides read TGTGCCAGCAGCTTAGTAGCCGAGAATCAGCCCCAGCATTTT. Translated, it gives CASSLVAENQPQHF.

The chain has TRBV5-1 and TRBJ2-7; 8 nucleotides agree with TRBD2. From germline, CDR1 is SGHRS and CDR2 YFSETQ. This CDR3 contains 15 residues. The J segment lost 0 bases and the V segment lost 4 bases, leaving 6 bases of the junction unmatched. CDR3 amino acids: CASSLRAGGSYEQYF. Here the CDR3 DNA reads TGCGCCAGCAGCCTGCGGGCGGGAGGCTCCTACGAGCAGTACTTC.